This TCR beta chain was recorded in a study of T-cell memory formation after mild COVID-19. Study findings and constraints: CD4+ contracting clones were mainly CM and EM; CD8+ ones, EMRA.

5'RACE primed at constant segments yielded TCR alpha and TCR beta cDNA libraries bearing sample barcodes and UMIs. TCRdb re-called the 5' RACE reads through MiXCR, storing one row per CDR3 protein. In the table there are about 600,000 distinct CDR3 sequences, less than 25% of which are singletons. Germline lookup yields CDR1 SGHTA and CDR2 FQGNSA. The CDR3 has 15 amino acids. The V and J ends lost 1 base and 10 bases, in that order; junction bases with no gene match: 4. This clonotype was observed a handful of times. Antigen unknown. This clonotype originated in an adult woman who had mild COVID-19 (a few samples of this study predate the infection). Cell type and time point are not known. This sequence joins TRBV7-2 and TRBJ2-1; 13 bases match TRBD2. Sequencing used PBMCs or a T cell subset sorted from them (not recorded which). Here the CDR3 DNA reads TGTGCCAGCAGCTTAGGGACTAGCGGGAGAAGGGAGCAGTTCTTC. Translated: CASSLGTSGRREQFF. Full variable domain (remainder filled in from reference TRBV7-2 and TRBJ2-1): GAGVSQSPSNKVTEKGKDVELRCDPISGHTALYWYRQSLGQGLEFLIYFQGNSAPDKSGLPSDRFSAERTGGSVSTLTIQRTQQEDSAVYLCASSLGTSGRREQFFGPGTRLTVL.